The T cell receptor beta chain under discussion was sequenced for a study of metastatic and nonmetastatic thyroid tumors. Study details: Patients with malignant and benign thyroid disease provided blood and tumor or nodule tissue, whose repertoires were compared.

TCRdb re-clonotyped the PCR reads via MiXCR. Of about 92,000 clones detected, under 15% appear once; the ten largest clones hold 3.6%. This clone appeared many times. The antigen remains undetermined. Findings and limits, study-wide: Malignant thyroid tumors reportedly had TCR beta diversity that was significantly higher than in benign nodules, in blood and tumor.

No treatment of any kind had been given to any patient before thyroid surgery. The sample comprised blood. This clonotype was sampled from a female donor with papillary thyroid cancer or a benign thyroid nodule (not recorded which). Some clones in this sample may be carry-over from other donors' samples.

In nucleotides, the CDR3 is TGTGCCAGCAGTTACTTCGGACAGGGCGATAATTCACCCCTCCACTTT. Protein sequence: CASSYFGQGDNSPLHF. The V gene is TRBV6-6, the J gene TRBJ1-6; 8 bases are shared with TRBD1. This CDR3 comprises 16 residues. Germline CDR1 and CDR2: MNHNY and SVGAGI (reference sequence). V gave up 1 base and J gave up 5 bases; unmatched junction bases: 4.